This TCR beta chain was sequenced during a study of shared clonotypes between healthy human individuals. Concerning this clone: Its target is not known.

TCRdb's copy holds only in-frame clones and misses some; the assay was immunoSEQ multiplex PCR. The sample consists of over a million clones, around three quarters of them appearing once. Overall study findings and caveats: Few donors limited the genetic and exposure-history diversity represented.

The source is a man younger than 35 in good health. Some clones in this sample may be carry-over from other donors' samples. Sequencing used memory CD4+ T cells from PBMCs. Documented subset: CD45RA-negative fraction.

CDR3 DNA sequence: TGTGCCTGGAGTGTAGGCGTGGGCTATGGCTACACCTTC. This codes for CAWSVGVGYGYTF. The chain employs TRBV30 and TRBJ1-2; D is uncertain. This CDR3 has 13 amino acids. Trimming took 0 bases from V and 4 from J, leaving 9 bases between them. CDR1 GTSNPN and CDR2 SVGIG come from the germline V gene (reference sequence).